This T cell receptor beta chain was identified in a study of T cell responses to AZD1222 COVID-19 vaccine. Findings and limits, study-wide: AZD1222 recipients seropositive at baseline numbered only six. Among the donors, most were white British and more were female, and clonal diversity was possibly underestimated.

TCRdb's table, derived via immunoSEQ multiplex PCR, lists solely in-frame clones and lacks some. The data show roughly 150,000 clones, with about 91% seen just once and 0.9% to 1.2% held by the top ten. The length of the CDR3 is 12 residues. Trimming removed 4 bases at V and 5 bases at J, with 8 bases between. Regarding this clone: Antigen specificity is unknown.

Combined were second doses at about 4 or about 12 weeks. The TCR was taken from an adult who received the AZD1222 COVID-19 vaccine. The rearrangement uses TRBV12-3 or TRBV12-4 and TRBJ2-5; a weak D match, TRBD2 (5 bases). Source: peripheral blood, taken 28 days after the second AZD1222 dose. The CDR3 sequence: CASSSTGETQYF. CDR3 sequence (DNA): TGTGCCAGCAGTTCAACGGGGGAGACCCAGTACTTC.